The clone carrying this TCR beta chain turned up a few times. This entry belongs to a study of tumor-infiltrating lymphocytes in primary liver carcinoma. About the study: Spanning 30 to 69 years of age, the patients were men and women.

Researchers generated TCR beta cDNA from roughly 510 ng of total RNA, relying on a constant-region primer. Investigators got TCR beta libraries out of three nested multiplex PCR rounds, done with slightly modified ARM-PCR. For around 11 cycles apiece, the opening two PCR rounds ran with TRBV1-TRBV30 forward primers and a C-beta reverse primer. TCRdb redid the calling of the multiplex PCR reads with MiXCR, one entry per CDR3 protein. The data contain tens of thousands of distinct CDR3 sequences, around two thirds of them singletons. Scientists recovered RNA and DNA together from roughly 18-30 mg of unsorted bulk tissue. CDR1 MGHRA and CDR2 YSYEKL come from the germline V gene. V was clipped by 3 bases and J by 2 bases, with 10 bases between them. This CDR3 is built from 15 residues.

J is TRBJ2-2 and V is TRBV4-1; TRBD2 might be the D (5 bases). Sequenced sample: liver tumor tissue from sampling region 3. Sample subset: tumor region T3, left-lateral pole. This clonotype was sampled from a woman aged 25 to 39 with primary liver carcinoma and hepatitis B virus infection. The CDR3 here is CASSHPGSNTGELFF. The CDR3 nucleotides are TGCGCCAGCAGCCACCCTGGGAGCAACACCGGGGAGCTGTTTTTT.